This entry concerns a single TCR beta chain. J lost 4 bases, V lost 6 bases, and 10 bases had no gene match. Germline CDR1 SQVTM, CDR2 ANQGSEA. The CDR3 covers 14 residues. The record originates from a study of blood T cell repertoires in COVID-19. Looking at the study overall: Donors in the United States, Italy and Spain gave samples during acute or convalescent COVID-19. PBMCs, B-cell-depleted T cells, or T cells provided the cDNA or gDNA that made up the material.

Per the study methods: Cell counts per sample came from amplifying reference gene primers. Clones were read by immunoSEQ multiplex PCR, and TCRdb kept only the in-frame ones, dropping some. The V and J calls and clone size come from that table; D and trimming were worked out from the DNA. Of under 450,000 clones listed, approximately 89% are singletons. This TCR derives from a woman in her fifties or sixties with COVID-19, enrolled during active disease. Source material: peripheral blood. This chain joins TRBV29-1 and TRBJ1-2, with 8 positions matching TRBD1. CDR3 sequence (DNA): TGCAGCGTCCTGAGTGCAGGGGGCATCTATGGCTACACCTTC. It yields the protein CSVLSAGGIYGYTF. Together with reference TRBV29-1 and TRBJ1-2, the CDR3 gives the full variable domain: SAVISQKPSRDICQRGTSLTIQCQVDSQVTMMFWYRQQPGQSLTLIATANQGSEATYESGFVIDKFPISRPNLTFSTLTVSNMSPEDSSIYLCSVLSAGGIYGYTFGSGTRLTVV.